The entry that follows covers one TCR beta chain sequence. What it binds is unknown. Trimming took 2 bases from V and 0 from J, leaving 11 bases between them. The germline V gene encodes CDR1 MGHRA and CDR2 YSYEKL. The CDR3 sequence is 17 residues long. Produced via immunoSEQ multiplex PCR; TCRdb's table is partial and in-frame only. The sample holds approximately 60,000 clones, approximately 72% seen once. The sample originates from a study of vaccination effects on CD4 cells after COVID-19. When less than 11 days of culture had elapsed, CD4+ T cells were isolated. V and J are TRBV4-1 and TRBJ1-6; D remains unclear. This TCR was sampled from a human donor who had a prior SARS-CoV-2 infection. The source was CD4+ T cells from PBMCs cultured without peptide, collected before COVID-19 vaccination. The CDR3 coding sequence is TGCGCCAGCAGCCAACGACACCCTAGCTCCTATAATTCACCCCTCCACTTT. Protein product: CASSQRHPSSYNSPLHF.